This T cell receptor (beta chain) is drawn from a study of shared clonotypes between healthy human individuals. All of the donors resided in Nashville, Tennessee, and each was a Caucasian adult. Looked up from germline, CDR1 is SGHAT and CDR2 is FQNNGV. This CDR3 is 17 amino acids long. Germline trimming cut 3 bases from V and 4 bases from J; bases unmatched to any gene: 10. Sequencing was performed with immunoSEQ multiplex PCR; in TCRdb, only in-frame clones are kept and a portion is missing. The sample has over a million clones, approximately 80% seen once. Material for sequencing was memory CD4+ T cells from PBMCs. The sample's subset: CD45RA-negative fraction. The chain employs TRBV11-2 and TRBJ2-1; 9 bases are shared with TRBD1. This TCR was recovered from a man younger than 35 in good health. Some clones in this sample may be carry-over from other donors' samples. CDR3 amino acids: CASSLGLMGTGYNEQFF. The CDR3 bases are TGTGCCAGCAGCTTGGGACTTATGGGGACAGGGTACAATGAGCAGTTCTTC.